The T cell receptor beta chain described here comes from a study of blood T cell repertoires in COVID-19. About the research overall: T cells, B-cell-depleted T cells, or PBMCs supplied cDNA or gDNA.

The CDR3 extends over 12 amino acids. V lost 2 bases and J 8 bases, leaving 10 bases between the germline ends. Germline V gene sequence: CDR1 SGHDT, CDR2 YYEEEE. Method: immunoSEQ multiplex PCR; TCRdb's copy keeps in-frame clones and lacks some. The sample carries about 260,000 clones, about 90% recorded once. The TCR originated in a woman aged 45-59 years who had recovered from COVID-19. V and J are TRBV5-6 and TRBJ1-2; D not certain. Sequencing used peripheral blood. The CDR3 sequence: CASSFGVRGYTF. The DNA of the CDR3 is TGTGCCAGCAGCTTCGGGGTCCGGGGCTACACCTTC.